A selection of T cell receptor beta chains follows, all from one sample in a study of technical replicates of blood from a few donors. Profiling relied on immunoSEQ multiplex PCR, and the TCRdb table lists in-frame clones only, not all of them. This sample has nearly 80,000 clones; about 90% occur once, and the top ten carry 0.3% to 0.45%. The sample comprised T cells isolated from PBMCs. The receptors were sampled from a human donor in good health. The CDR3 runs from the conserved cysteine through the conserved F or W. The D gene is left open where the match is weak.

J gene	D gene	V gene	CDR3 protein	CDR3 DNA
TRBJ2-3	.	TRBV23-1	CASRRDTDTQYF	TGCGCCAGCCGACGGGACACAGATACGCAGTATTTT
TRBJ1-4	.	TRBV11-2	CASSWREGEKLFF	TGTGCCAGCAGCTGGAGGGAGGGGGAAAAACTGTTTTTT
TRBJ2-5	.	TRBV30	CAWTQGSGTQETQYF	TGTGCCTGGACGCAAGGTAGCGGTACCCAAGAGACCCAGTACTTC
TRBJ2-3	.	TRBV5-1	CASAGGITDTQYF	TGCGCCAGCGCTGGAGGGATCACAGATACGCAGTATTTT
TRBJ2-2	.	TRBV10-3	CAIGQGTPRRTGELFF	TGTGCCATCGGTCAAGGGACTCCGCGACGAACCGGGGAGCTGTTTTTT
TRBJ1-5	TRBD1	TRBV15	CATSSDPGQGNQPQHF	TGTGCCACCAGCAGTGATCCGGGACAGGGGAATCAGCCCCAGCATTTT
TRBJ2-7	TRBD2	TRBV29-1	CSVSGGDAAYEQYF	TGCAGCGTTAGTGGGGGGGACGCTGCCTACGAGCAGTACTTC
TRBJ2-7	.	TRBV28	CASSSQIEPGEQYF	TGTGCCAGCAGTTCCCAAATAGAACCGGGGGAGCAGTACTTC
TRBJ1-1	.	TRBV5-1	CASSSSGGNTEAFF	TGCGCCAGCAGCTCCTCGGGGGGAAACACTGAAGCTTTCTTT
TRBJ1-3	.	TRBV6-5	CASTGGNTIYF	TGTGCCAGCACCGGTGGAAACACCATATATTTT
TRBJ2-7	TRBD1	TRBV29-1	CSANKGQPPYEQYF	TGCAGCGCCAACAAGGGACAGCCACCTTACGAGCAGTACTTC
TRBJ1-2	.	TRBV10-3	CAITPDGGWDGYTF	TGTGCCATCACCCCAGACGGGGGGTGGGATGGCTACACCTTC
TRBJ2-7	.	TRBV7-9	CASRGGEQYF	TGTGCCAGCAGGGGGGGAGAGCAGTACTTC
TRBJ2-3	TRBD1	TRBV4-3	CASSQEGQGWGTDTQYF	TGCGCCAGCAGCCAAGAAGGACAGGGATGGGGCACAGATACGCAGTATTTT